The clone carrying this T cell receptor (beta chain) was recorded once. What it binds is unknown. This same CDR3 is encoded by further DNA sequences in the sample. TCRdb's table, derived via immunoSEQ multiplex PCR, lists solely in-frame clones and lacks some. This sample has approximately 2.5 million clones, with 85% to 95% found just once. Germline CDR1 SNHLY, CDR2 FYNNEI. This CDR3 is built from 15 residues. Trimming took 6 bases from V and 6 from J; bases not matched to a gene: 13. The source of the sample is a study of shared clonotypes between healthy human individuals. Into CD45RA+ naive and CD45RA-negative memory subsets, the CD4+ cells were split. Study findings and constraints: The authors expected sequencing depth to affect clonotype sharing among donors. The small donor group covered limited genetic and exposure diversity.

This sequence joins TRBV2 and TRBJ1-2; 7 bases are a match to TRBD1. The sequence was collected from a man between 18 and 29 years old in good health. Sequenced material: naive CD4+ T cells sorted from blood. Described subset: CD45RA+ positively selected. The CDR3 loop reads CASSPTAGGGNGYTF. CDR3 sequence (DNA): TGTGCCAGCAGCCCCACGGCAGGGGGGGGAAATGGCTACACCTTC.